The 29 T cell receptor beta chains listed next were all sequenced from one sample in a study of T cells in Graves' hyperthyroidism and ophthalmopathy (dated by TCRdb to between 2018 and 2021). Library method: multiplex PCR. The listed sequencing device is Illumina HiSeq 2000. The TCR beta CDR3 regions were amplified from RNA transcripts. For the first round of RT-PCR on the TCR CDR3, the HTBI primer set was used together with the Qiagen OneStep RT-PCR kit. In-frame beta chains were kept once TCRdb had trimmed the public reads at Q25 with fastp and called clones with MiXCR. Entries that share a CDR3 protein sequence are merged under the most common genes and DNA. The sample has over 250,000 distinct CDR3 sequences on record, roughly 13% of them singletons. Of the sample, approximately 35% is held by the ten largest clones. Specimen: blood. The source is a woman in her thirties or forties with Graves' ophthalmopathy.

This clonotype showed up many times. This chain connects TRBV24-1 to TRBJ2-1, with a possible D match to TRBD1 (6 bases). The germline V and J ends were trimmed by 3 bases and 10 bases, with 12 bases remaining between them. The CDR3 runs 13 residues. Germline CDR1 is KGHDR and CDR2 is SFDVKD. CDR3 region: CATSDGGGQEQFF. The CDR3 region has the DNA TGTGCCACCAGTGATGGGGGTGGACAGGAGCAGTTCTTC.

The table lists this clonotype with many counts. This chain joins TRBV12-3 or TRBV12-4 and TRBJ2-1, with no clear D. V lost 6 bases to trimming and J lost 8 bases, with 8 bases between them. The CDR3 sequence is 11 residues long. In DNA, the CDR3 is TGTGCCAGCAGCAATGACTATGAGCAGTTCTTC. Protein: CASSNDYEQFF.

At least ten counts were recorded for this clonotype. This rearrangement joins TRBV10-3 to TRBJ1-5; maybe TRBD1 (6 bases). CDR1 is ENHRY and CDR2 is SYGVKD in the germline V gene. The ends were cut back, 4 bases at V and 3 bases at J, with 7 bases in the middle. The CDR3 consists of 13 residues. The CDR3 DNA reads TGTGCCATCAGTGGACAGGTCAATCAGCCCCAGCATTTT. Amino acids: CAISGQVNQPQHF.

Notes on this clonotype: Mismatch with germline at one junction end may stem from a read error. The chain joins TRBV7-2 to TRBJ1-6; 8 bases map to TRBD1. The CDR3 covers 18 residues. Germline assignment: CDR1 SGHTA and CDR2 FQGNSA. Here the CDR3 reads CASSLAYRGSSYNSPLRF. CDR3 in DNA: TGTGCCAGCAGCTTAGCCTACAGGGGGAGCTCCTATAATTCACCCCTCCGCTTT.

V and J are TRBV20-1 and TRBJ1-5; perhaps TRBD1 as D (6 bases). Germline-derived CDR1 and CDR2 are DFQATT and SNEGSKA (reference sequence). The V and J ends lost 5 bases and 8 bases respectively, with 22 bases between them. The CDR3 loop spans 15 amino acids. The CDR3: CSARSPQGDMKPQHF. The CDR3 DNA reads as TGCAGTGCTCGGTCCCCACAGGGCGATATGAAGCCCCAGCATTTT.

V and J are TRBV6-4 and TRBJ1-4; no clear D gene. Germline assignment: CDR1 MRHNA and CDR2 SNTAGT. This CDR3 spans 15 amino acids. With 5 bases removed from V and 8 bases from J, the gap between germline ends came to 18 bases. The CDR3 here is CASSPSGGYGEKLFF. The DNA for the CDR3 is TGTGCCAGCAGTCCTTCAGGAGGCTACGGGGAAAAACTGTTTTTT.

The table lists this clonotype with many counts. The V gene is TRBV7-6, the J gene TRBJ1-2, with a tentative D call TRBD1 (6 bases). V was trimmed by 5 bases and J by 7 bases, leaving 14 bases between them. CDR1 and CDR2 (germline): SGHVS, FNYEAQ. There are 13 residues in the CDR3. As DNA, the CDR3 is TGTGCCAGCAGCCCGGACAGTTTGGTTGGCTACACCTTC. Translating gives CASSPDSLVGYTF.

There are many counts of this clonotype. This rearrangement joins TRBV5-1 to TRBJ1-1; unclear D gene. V lost 0 bases, J lost 7 bases, and 7 bases lay in between. The CDR3 spans 12 residues. Germline loops: CDR1 SGHRS, CDR2 YFSETQ. The DNA for the CDR3 is TGCGCCAGCAGCTTGGTTGGTCTTGAAGCTTTCTTT. It specifies CASSLVGLEAFF.

This clonotype was observed many times. The chain links TRBV28 to TRBJ2-7; unclear D gene. Trimming cost V 7 bases and J 3 bases, with 13 bases left between them. The CDR3 spans 13 residues. Looked up from germline, CDR1 is MDHEN and CDR2 is SYDVKM. In nucleotides, the CDR3 is TGTGCCAGCACTCCCCGGCAAAACTACGAGCAGTACTTC. Translating it yields CASTPRQNYEQYF.

The chain links TRBV24-1 to TRBJ2-1, with a tentative D call TRBD2 (6 bases). Germline V gives CDR1 KGHDR, CDR2 SFDVKD. The germline V and J ends were trimmed by 5 bases and 8 bases, with 24 bases remaining between them. This CDR3 is built from 17 residues. DNA of the CDR3: TGTGCCACCAGTGCCCCGTTCGGGGGATGGAGTCCCGATGAGCAGTTCTTC. Translated, it gives CATSAPFGGWSPDEQFF.

This clonotype came up many times. The V and J genes are TRBV7-9 and TRBJ2-7, with D maybe TRBD1 (5 bases). Deletions cut 1 base from V and 0 bases from J, with 7 bases between. Germline-derived CDR1 and CDR2 are SEHNR and FQNEAQ (reference sequence). The CDR3 length is 14 residues. CDR3 nucleotide sequence: TGTGCCAGCAGCTTAGTGACAGACTCCTACGAGCAGTACTTC. Protein sequence: CASSLVTDSYEQYF.

The J gene is TRBJ2-1, the V gene TRBV20-1; no clear D. V dropped 5 bases and J dropped 5 bases, with 16 bases sitting between them. The V gene's germline CDR1 is DFQATT and CDR2 SNEGSKA (reference sequence). The CDR3 totals 14 residues. CDR3 nucleotide sequence: TGCAGTGCTCCGCTACGCGCCACGAACAATGAGCAGTTCTTC. Amino acid sequence: CSAPLRATNNEQFF.

There are many counts of this clonotype. This chain joins TRBV7-9 and TRBJ2-7; 7 bases agree with TRBD1. This CDR3 comprises 14 residues. V trimming: 3 bases; J trimming: 0 bases; junction bases outside the gene matches: 2. CDR1 and CDR2 (germline): SEHNR, FQNEAQ (reference sequence). The CDR3 region has the DNA TGTGCCAGCAGCTTTGGGACAGCCTCCTACGAGCAGTACTTC. It translates to CASSFGTASYEQYF. Full variable domain (missing parts from reference TRBV7-9 and TRBJ2-7): DTGVSQNPRHKITKRGQNVTFRCDPISEHNRLYWYRQTLGQGPEFLTYFQNEAQLEKSRLLSDRFSAERPKGSFSTLEIQRTEQGDSAMYLCASSFGTASYEQYFGPGTRLTVT.

The CDR3 spells CASSNSRGDGYTF. CDR3 sequence (DNA): TGTGCCAGTAGTAACTCCAGGGGGGATGGCTACACCTTC. V usage is TRBV19 and J usage is TRBJ1-2; 7 bases align to TRBD1. V shed 4 bases, J shed 6 bases, and the junction held 5 bases outside the gene matches. CDR3 length equals 13 residues. Germline CDR1 is LNHDA and CDR2 is SQIVND (reference sequence).

CDR3: CASSYPGTSGRAITGELFF. Here the CDR3 DNA reads TGTGCCAGCAGCTACCCCGGGACTAGCGGGAGGGCCATCACCGGGGAGCTGTTTTTT. The chain employs TRBV5-6 and TRBJ2-2; 16 nucleotides match TRBD2. Trimming cost V 3 bases and J 4 bases; bases outside gene matches: 9. The CDR3 length is 19 residues. Per the germline V gene, CDR1 is SGHDT and CDR2 is YYEEEE.

Many counts were recorded for this clonotype. CDR3 loop: CASSLEGVRGDLGDTQYF. CDR3 DNA sequence: TGTGCCAGCAGCTTAGAGGGTGTTCGCGGTGACCTTGGTGATACGCAGTATTTT. The gene calls are TRBV11-2 and TRBJ2-3; D ambiguous. Germline assignment: CDR1 SGHAT and CDR2 FQNNGV. V gave up 0 bases and J gave up 6 bases, with 22 bases separating them. The CDR3 runs 18 residues.

This clonotype appeared many times. The genes are TRBV2 and TRBJ1-1; D is possibly TRBD1 (6 bases). The ends were cut back, 6 bases at V and 4 bases at J, with 9 bases in the middle. The CDR3 has 12 amino acids. Germline V lookup: CDR1 SNHLY, CDR2 FYNNEI. The CDR3 reads CASRGDITEAFF. CDR3 nucleotides: TGTGCCAGCAGGGGGGACATCACTGAAGCTTTCTTT.

This clonotype has just one count. With a much larger clone just one base away, this may be a read error. V usage is TRBV27 and J usage is TRBJ2-6; D might be TRBD1 (5 bases). The CDR3 loop spans 17 amino acids. Germline-derived CDR1 and CDR2 are MNHEY and SMNVEV (reference sequence). The CDR3: CASSFAAGNSGANILTF. The CDR3 region has the DNA TGTGCCAGCAGTTTTGCTGCAGGAAACTCTGGGGCCAACATCCTGACTTTC.

This chain connects TRBV6-5 to TRBJ2-6; D is possibly TRBD2 (7 bases). The CDR3 sequence is 13 residues long. The V end was cut by 4 bases, the J end by 14 bases, with 15 bases between. CDR1 is MNHEY, CDR2 SVGAGI, per germline. CDR3 nucleotide sequence: TGTGCCAGCAGTTGGGAGGGCAGGGGCATCCTGACTTTC. Translated, it gives CASSWEGRGILTF.

This clonotype was counted a few times. The genes are TRBV15 and TRBJ1-1; the D gene is possibly TRBD1 (6 bases). There are 22 residues in the CDR3. Germline V lookup: CDR1 LNHNV, CDR2 YYDKDF (reference sequence). V lost 0 bases, J lost 2 bases, and 31 bases lay in between. The CDR3 DNA sequence: TGTGCCACCAGCAGAGATCGTGGGGGGCGTGGGGCAGTAGGTGGGAGTAACACTGAAGCTTTCTTT. It encodes CATSRDRGGRGAVGGSNTEAFF.

This rearrangement joins TRBV18 to TRBJ1-3, with unresolved D. Trimming took off 6 bases at V and 0 bases at J, with 15 bases between the two ends. The CDR3 has 16 residues. Germline CDR1 is KGHSH and CDR2 is LQKENI. CDR3 amino acids: CASSQQTTLSGNTIYF. CDR3 in DNA: TGTGCCAGCTCGCAACAAACTACCCTCTCTGGAAACACCATATATTTT.

This clonotype was counted ten times or more. The chain combines TRBV20-1 with TRBJ2-3, with 9 positions matching TRBD2. J gave up 0 bases and V 6 bases, and 7 bases lay outside the gene matches. CDR1 DFQATT and CDR2 SNEGSKA come from the germline V gene (reference sequence). The CDR3 covers 15 residues. CDR3 DNA: TGCAGTGCCCTTCCCACTAGCGGGAGCACAGATACGCAGTATTTT. This gives the protein CSALPTSGSTDTQYF.

This clonotype was observed many times. CDR3 protein: CSARVTLNRGDEQYF. The CDR3 DNA reads as TGCAGTGCTAGAGTCACTTTAAATAGGGGGGACGAGCAGTACTTC. V gene TRBV20-1 combines with J gene TRBJ2-7; perhaps D is TRBD1 or TRBD2 (6 bases each). Germline V gene data show CDR1 as DFQATT and CDR2 as SNEGSKA (reference sequence). Trimming took 1 base from V and 5 from J, leaving 18 bases between them. The CDR3 length is 15 residues.

At least ten counts were recorded for this clonotype. The rearrangement links TRBV7-9 to TRBJ2-3; D is uncertain. This CDR3 has 13 amino acids. Trimming stripped 6 bases from V and 6 bases from J, with 13 bases between. Germline V CDR1 and CDR2: SEHNR, FQNEAQ (reference sequence). The CDR3 spells CASRRNGMDTQYF. DNA for the CDR3: TGTGCCAGCAGGCGAAACGGAATGGATACGCAGTATTTT.

This clonotype has at least ten counts. The CDR3 spells CASQPQGGNQPQHF. For the CDR3, the DNA is TGTGCCAGCCAACCGCAGGGAGGCAATCAGCCCCAGCATTTT. This chain links TRBV27 with TRBJ1-5; D may be TRBD1 (5 bases). The V end lost 8 bases, the J end lost 2 bases, and 13 bases lay between the germline ends. Germline V gene lookup returns CDR1 MNHEY and CDR2 SMNVEV (reference sequence). The length of the CDR3 is 14 residues.

The genes are TRBV5-6 and TRBJ2-1; maybe TRBD2 (5 bases). The length of the CDR3 is 16 residues. Germline loops: CDR1 SGHDT, CDR2 YYEEEE. The V end was cut by 1 base, the J end by 7 bases, with 18 bases between. The CDR3 loop reads CASSLPGQAEKNEQFF. Written as DNA, the CDR3 is TGTGCCAGCAGCTTGCCAGGTCAAGCGGAGAAGAATGAGCAGTTCTTC.

The chain combines TRBV5-8 with TRBJ1-5, with D unclear. Germline CDR1 SGHTS, CDR2 YDEGEE. CDR3 length equals 15 residues. V was cut by 3 bases and J by 6 bases, with 16 bases left in between. This chain's CDR3 is CASSSRLLPGQPQHF. The CDR3, as DNA: TGTGCCAGCAGCTCCAGGCTCCTGCCCGGTCAGCCCCAGCATTTT. The complete variable domain, with remaining parts taken from reference TRBV5-8 and TRBJ1-5, reads EAGVTQSPTHLIKTRGQQATLRCSPISGHTSVYWYQQALGLGLQFLLWYDEGEERNRGNFPPRFSGRQFPNYSSELNVNALELEDSALYLCASSSRLLPGQPQHFGDGTRLSIL.

This clonotype was seen more than once but under ten times. The genes are TRBV20-1 and TRBJ2-7; 9 bases agree with TRBD2. CDR3 length equals 14 residues. The junction had 7 bases not matched to a gene; V was cut back by 2 bases and J by 5 bases. The germline CDR1 and CDR2 sequences are DFQATT and SNEGSKA (reference sequence). CDR3 protein: CSARWREGLDEQYF. DNA of the CDR3: TGCAGTGCTAGATGGCGGGAGGGCCTGGACGAGCAGTACTTC.

This clonotype was detected many times. The V gene is TRBV7-2, the J gene TRBJ1-2; TRBD1 matches at 8 bases. With 3 bases clipped from V and 4 bases from J, the junction kept 13 bases outside the gene matches. The CDR3 runs to 17 residues. Germline CDR1 SGHTA, CDR2 FQGNSA. CDR3 bases: TGTGCCAGCAGCTTTGTGGGGGTACAGGGGGAGATCTATGGCTACACCTTC. Translated: CASSFVGVQGEIYGYTF. Based on the CDR3 plus reference TRBV7-2 and TRBJ1-2, the full variable domain is GAGVSQSPSNKVTEKGKDVELRCDPISGHTALYWYRQSLGQGLEFLIYFQGNSAPDKSGLPSDRFSAERTGGSVSTLTIQRTQQEDSAVYLCASSFVGVQGEIYGYTFGSGTRLTVV.